This T cell receptor (beta chain) is drawn from a study of tumor and adjacent non-tumor tissue in lung cancer. This clonotype was observed a single time. The junction differs from germline at one of its ends, possibly a read error. RNA was extracted from bulk tissue without any cell sorting. The CDR3 consists of 14 residues. CDR1 and CDR2 from the germline V gene are SGHTA and FQGNSA. TCRbeta libraries were built with three rounds of nested PCR, modified from ARM-PCR. Each CDR3 protein is one row after TCRdb ran MiXCR on the multiplex PCR reads. The sample consists of around 71,000 distinct CDR3 sequences, approximately 72% of them appearing once.

The chain carries TRBV7-2 and TRBJ2-7; 9 positions agree with TRBD1. The sequence was collected from a middle-aged woman with non-small cell lung cancer. Sequences were obtained from lung tumor tissue. CDR3 nucleotides: TGTGCCAGCAGCCAGGGACAGGGCGCCTACGAGCAGAACTTC. Translated, it gives CASSQGQGAYEQNF.